The rows below give T cell receptor beta chains drawn from one sample of a study of blood T cell repertoires in COVID-19. Repertoires were generated with immunoSEQ multiplex PCR, while TCRdb's copy carries only in-frame clones and drops some. The table has approximately 110,000 clones, approximately 92% seen once. Sequenced sample: peripheral blood. These receptors all stem from a woman older than 75 with acute or convalescent COVID-19. Each CDR3 is given with its conserved first and last residue. D genes are given only for firm matches. Clone size, where shown, is once, few, many, or a class for clones that have expanded.

length	V	D	size	J	CDR3	DNA
16	TRBV11-2	-	-	TRBJ1-1	CASSLDSTGWDTEAFF	TGTGCCAGCAGCTTGGACTCCACAGGGTGGGACACTGAAGCTTTCTTT
12	TRBV28	TRBD1	-	TRBJ2-5	CAARQGMETQYF	TGTGCCGCCAGACAGGGGATGGAGACCCAGTACTTC
14	TRBV9	-	-	TRBJ1-2	CASSVAGANYGYTF	TGTGCCAGCAGCGTAGCAGGGGCGAATTATGGCTACACCTTC
13	TRBV30	-	-	TRBJ1-4	CAWMAYNNEKLFF	TGTGCCTGGATGGCATACAATAATGAAAAACTGTTTTTT
16	TRBV2	TRBD2	-	TRBJ2-1	CATLRTSGARGNEQFF	TGTGCCACCCTGAGGACTAGCGGGGCAAGAGGGAATGAGCAGTTCTTC
15	TRBV19	TRBD1	-	TRBJ1-3	CASSVDRDPGNTIYF	TGTGCCAGTAGTGTGGACAGGGACCCTGGAAACACCATATATTTT
13	TRBV15	-	-	TRBJ2-7	CATSRTQTYEQYF	TGTGCCACCAGCAGAACCCAGACCTACGAGCAGTACTTC
15	TRBV19	TRBD1	few	TRBJ1-5	CASKLGQGINQPQHF	TGTGCCAGTAAGTTAGGACAGGGGATCAATCAGCCCCAGCATTTT
13	TRBV19	TRBD2	once	TRBJ2-7	CATSPSGGYEQYF	TGTGCCACTTCTCCTAGCGGGGGCTACGAGCAGTACTTC
13	TRBV6-2/TRBV6-3	TRBD1	few	TRBJ1-2	CASSYQGATGYTF	TGTGCCAGCAGTTACCAGGGGGCTACCGGCTACACCTTC
13	TRBV6-5	-	-	TRBJ1-1	CASTQGGDTEAFF	TGTGCCAGCACACAAGGGGGGGACACTGAAGCTTTCTTT
16	TRBV3-1/TRBV3-2	TRBD2	-	TRBJ2-1	CASSQSGGSSYNEQFF	TGTGCCAGCAGCCAAAGCGGGGGAAGCTCCTACAATGAGCAGTTCTTC
16	TRBV7-9	-	-	TRBJ2-7	CASGPHPGDGTYEQYF	TGTGCCAGCGGCCCTCACCCCGGTGACGGGACCTACGAGCAGTACTTC
14	TRBV27	TRBD2	few	TRBJ2-7	CASSFSSGSYEQYF	TGTGCCAGCAGTTTTTCTAGCGGCTCCTACGAGCAGTACTTC
11	TRBV6-2/TRBV6-3	TRBD1	-	TRBJ2-7	CASSYTGAPVF	TGTGCCAGCAGTTACACAGGGGCCCCCGTATTC
15	TRBV5-1	-	-	TRBJ2-7	CASSSGVQSSYEQYF	TGCGCCAGCAGCTCAGGGGTCCAAAGCTCCTACGAGCAGTACTTC
15	TRBV3-1/TRBV3-2	-	-	TRBJ1-6	CASSQGQGVRSPLHF	TGTGCCAGCAGCCAAGGGCAGGGTGTTCGTTCACCCCTCCACTTT
15	TRBV2	-	-	TRBJ1-2	CASSDPTRKTYGYTF	TGTGCCAGCAGTGATCCCACTAGGAAAACCTATGGCTACACCTTC
13	TRBV18	TRBD1	-	TRBJ2-7	CASSLGTVYEQYF	TGTGCCAGCTCACTCGGGACAGTTTACGAGCAGTACTTC
12	TRBV28	-	-	TRBJ1-2	CASSLTSGRNTF	TGTGCCAGCAGTTTGACGTCAGGCCGAAACACCTTC
12	TRBV7-2	-	-	TRBJ2-3	CASSPFSDTQYF	TGTGCCAGCAGCCCCTTTTCTGATACGCAGTATTTT
13	TRBV10-2	TRBD1	-	TRBJ1-4	CASRQGANEKLFF	TGCGCCAGCAGACAGGGGGCTAATGAAAAACTGTTTTTT
14	TRBV7-3	-	few	TRBJ2-3	CASSNETGRDTQYF	TGTGCCAGCAGCAACGAGACAGGGAGGGATACGCAGTATTTT
15	TRBV27	-	-	TRBJ1-2	CASSLRGLGANGYTF	TGTGCCAGCAGTTTACGTGGTCTGGGGGCCAATGGCTACACCTTC
12	TRBV19	-	-	TRBJ1-1	CASRHRNTEAFF	TGTGCCAGTAGACACAGGAACACTGAAGCTTTCTTT
14	TRBV20-1	-	-	TRBJ2-1	CSASSAEAYNEQFF	TGCAGTGCTAGTTCCGCGGAAGCCTACAATGAGCAGTTCTTC
14	TRBV3-1/TRBV3-2	TRBD2	-	TRBJ2-1	CASSPLAEVNEQFF	TGTGCCAGCAGCCCCCTAGCGGAAGTAAATGAGCAGTTCTTC
12	TRBV19	-	-	TRBJ2-7	CASSRQGYEQYF	TGTGCCAGTAGTAGGCAGGGCTACGAGCAGTACTTC
15	TRBV18	TRBD2	-	TRBJ2-3	CASSPWEGPTDTQYF	TGTGCCAGCTCACCCTGGGAGGGACCCACAGATACGCAGTATTTT
18	TRBV4-1	TRBD2	-	TRBJ2-3	CASSHPSGGAASTDTQYF	TGCGCCAGCAGCCATCCTAGCGGGGGAGCAGCTAGCACAGATACGCAGTATTTT
16	TRBV4-1	-	-	TRBJ2-2	CASSQEVSANTGELFF	TGCGCCAGCAGCCAAGAGGTCAGCGCGAACACCGGGGAGCTGTTTTTT
15	TRBV20-1	-	-	TRBJ2-5	CSASDATGSWETQYF	TGCAGTGCTAGTGACGCGACAGGTTCTTGGGAGACCCAGTACTTC
19	TRBV4-1	TRBD2	once	TRBJ2-3	CASSQPGLAGGPSTDTQYF	TGCGCCAGCAGCCAACCGGGACTAGCGGGGGGGCCCAGCACAGATACGCAGTATTTT
15	TRBV15	TRBD1	-	TRBJ1-2	CATSFRTGDLDGYTF	TGTGCCACCAGCTTTCGAACAGGGGACCTGGATGGCTACACCTTC
15	TRBV6-4	TRBD2	-	TRBJ2-3	CASSEGAGVLDTQYF	TGTGCCAGCAGTGAAGGGGCGGGGGTCCTAGATACGCAGTATTTT
14	TRBV29-1	-	-	TRBJ2-3	CSVMDYLITDTQYF	TGCAGCGTGATGGACTACCTAATCACAGATACGCAGTATTTT
14	TRBV19	TRBD1	few	TRBJ1-4	CASSIGQGGEKLFF	TGTGCCAGTAGTATCGGACAGGGCGGTGAAAAACTGTTTTTT
14	TRBV9	TRBD1	-	TRBJ1-2	CASSPTGGGYGYTF	TGTGCCAGCAGCCCGACAGGGGGAGGGTATGGCTACACCTTC
15	TRBV5-1	-	-	TRBJ2-2	CASSLGGLTTGELFF	TGCGCCAGCAGCTTGGGAGGGCTTACTACCGGGGAGCTGTTTTTT
16	TRBV14	TRBD1	-	TRBJ1-2	CASSQVGTGRNYGYTF	TGTGCCAGCAGCCAAGTGGGGACAGGGAGGAACTATGGCTACACCTTC
14	TRBV27	TRBD1	once	TRBJ2-1	CASSLGTGTNEQFF	TGTGCCAGCAGTTTAGGGACAGGAACCAATGAGCAGTTCTTC
14	TRBV5-1	TRBD2	-	TRBJ2-5	CASSLVGGEETQYF	TGCGCCAGCAGCTTGGTCGGGGGGGAAGAGACCCAGTACTTC
13	TRBV4-1	-	few	TRBJ2-7	CASSGGSSYEQYF	TGCGCCAGCTCAGGAGGGAGCTCCTACGAGCAGTACTTC
13	TRBV27	TRBD1	-	TRBJ2-7	CASRRTGPYEQYF	TGTGCCAGCCGACGGACAGGACCCTACGAGCAGTACTTC
13	TRBV7-2	-	-	TRBJ2-7	CASTGGPSYEQYF	TGTGCCAGCACCGGGGGGCCCTCCTACGAGCAGTACTTC
14	TRBV30	-	-	TRBJ1-6	CAWSVARDNSPLHF	TGTGCCTGGAGTGTCGCCAGGGATAATTCACCCCTCCACTTT
13	TRBV4-3	-	once	TRBJ2-5	CASSQNGKETQYF	TGCGCCAGCAGCCAAAATGGCAAAGAGACCCAGTACTTC
13	TRBV2	-	-	TRBJ1-6	CASSEGGDSPLHF	TGTGCCAGCAGTGAAGGCGGGGATTCACCCCTCCACTTT
17	TRBV24-1	TRBD2	once	TRBJ2-1	CATSEKTGLAGGREQFF	TGTGCCACCAGTGAGAAAACCGGACTAGCGGGGGGGCGTGAGCAGTTCTTC
18	TRBV7-2	-	-	TRBJ1-1	CASSLVVGAWLRYTEAFF	TGTGCCAGCAGCTTAGTTGTCGGTGCATGGTTGAGGTACACTGAAGCTTTCTTT
15	TRBV5-1	-	once	TRBJ1-4	CASSLWGRDNEKLFF	TGCGCCAGCAGCTTGTGGGGCAGGGATAATGAAAAACTGTTTTTT
14	TRBV27	-	-	TRBJ2-7	CASSLWGANYEQYF	TGTGCCAGCAGTTTATGGGGAGCCAACTACGAGCAGTACTTC
14	TRBV7-9	TRBD1	-	TRBJ2-7	CASSFGQGSYEQYF	TGTGCCAGCAGCTTCGGACAGGGATCCTACGAGCAGTACTTC
16	TRBV18	TRBD1	-	TRBJ2-2	CASSPGQGGSTGELFF	TGTGCCAGCTCGCCGGGACAGGGAGGTAGCACCGGGGAGCTGTTTTTT
17	TRBV15	-	-	TRBJ1-4	CATSRDGREPQYEKLFF	TGTGCCACCAGCAGAGATGGAAGGGAGCCCCAGTATGAAAAACTGTTTTTT
14	TRBV18	TRBD1	few	TRBJ1-2	CASSPRDRADGYTF	TGTGCCAGCTCACCTCGGGACAGGGCGGATGGCTACACCTTC
22	TRBV12-5	TRBD1	once	TRBJ2-5	CASGLTSADLSPSGQGVETQYF	TGTGCTAGTGGTTTAACTTCGGCGGATCTGTCCCCCTCGGGACAGGGGGTTGAGACCCAGTACTTC
14	TRBV27	-	-	TRBJ1-1	CASSPQGPNTEAFF	TGTGCCAGCAGTCCCCAGGGGCCAAACACTGAAGCTTTCTTT
14	TRBV15	-	-	TRBJ2-7	CATSRARGPYEQYF	TGTGCCACCAGCAGGGCCAGGGGACCGTACGAGCAGTACTTC
14	TRBV25-1	-	-	TRBJ2-7	CASSDSGHPLEQYF	TGTGCCAGCAGTGACTCCGGACACCCCCTCGAGCAGTACTTC